This entry lists 12 T cell receptor beta chains sequenced from one sample in a study of siplizumab effects on memory and regulatory T cells (dated by TCRdb to between 2018 and 2021). Libraries were prepared through the immunoSEQ multiplex PCR assay. This is the immuneACCESS table as TCRdb keeps it, with only in-frame sequences that have V and J called. A part of the clones is gone; compared with another copy, unresolved V genes explain less than half, and the rest is unexplained. For this sample the table gives tens of thousands of clones, of which roughly 90% were detected only once. The top ten clonotypes cover less than 0.35% of the sample. Sequences were obtained from naive CD8+ T cells sorted from blood. The label giving this sample's cell subset or site can be read as: unstimulated naive T cells. The origin of the receptors is a human donor in good health.

The chain carries TRBV4-1 and TRBJ1-4; perhaps TRBD1 as D (5 bases). The germline gives CDR1 MGHRA, CDR2 YSYEKL. V gave up 0 bases and J gave up 7 bases, with 12 bases separating them. This CDR3 has 15 amino acids. Here the CDR3 reads CASSQDGSRVEKLFF. The DNA for the CDR3 is TGCGCCAGCAGCCAAGACGGGTCCAGGGTTGAAAAACTGTTTTTT.

The chain employs TRBV5-6 and TRBJ2-3; 11 bases line up with TRBD1. Germline assignment: CDR1 SGHDT and CDR2 YYEEEE. The ends lost 7 bases at V and 7 bases at J; junction bases unmatched: 11. This CDR3 is built from 15 residues. The CDR3 DNA sequence: TGTGCCAGCCGACTTTTCGGACAGGGGGCCTATACGCAGTATTTT. This gives the protein CASRLFGQGAYTQYF.

The chain is built from TRBV9 and TRBJ2-7; TRBD2 is a possible D gene (5 bases). Germline V gene sequence: CDR1 SGDLS, CDR2 YYNGEE. The CDR3 is 15 residues long. V was pared by 0 bases and J by 2 bases, with 12 bases between. The CDR3 sequence is CASSVGAGGPYEQYF. The DNA of the CDR3 is TGTGCCAGCAGCGTAGGGGCAGGAGGTCCCTACGAGCAGTACTTC.

Concerning this clone: Other DNA sequences in this specimen translate into the identical CDR3. The chain couples TRBV7-6 to TRBJ2-3; either TRBD1 or TRBD2 may supply D (5 bases each). With 1 base removed from V and 3 bases from J, the gap between germline ends came to 5 bases. This CDR3 has 13 amino acids. From germline, CDR1 is SGHVS and CDR2 FNYEAQ. The CDR3 DNA is TGTGCCAGCAGCTTAGGGGGGACAGATACGCAGTATTTT. Its translation: CASSLGGTDTQYF.

The J gene is TRBJ2-2, the V gene TRBV4-1, with a weak D call TRBD1 (6 bases). The CDR3 spans 18 residues. The V end lost 0 bases, the J end lost 2 bases, and 16 bases lay between the germline ends. From germline, CDR1 is MGHRA and CDR2 YSYEKL. The CDR3 protein is CASSQEKGTLINTGELFF. DNA for the CDR3: TGCGCCAGCAGCCAAGAAAAAGGGACACTCATCAACACCGGGGAGCTGTTTTTT.

V usage is TRBV11-2 and J usage is TRBJ2-2; TRBD1 agrees at 7 bases. V lost 1 base to trimming and J lost 1 base; unmatched junction nucleotides: 0. The CDR3 consists of 15 residues. Germline loops: CDR1 SGHAT, CDR2 FQNNGV. The chain's CDR3 is CASSLGQGNTGELFF. CDR3 nucleotide sequence: TGTGCCAGCAGCTTAGGACAGGGGAACACCGGGGAGCTGTTTTTT. Together with reference TRBV11-2 and TRBJ2-2, the CDR3 gives the full variable domain: EAGVAQSPRYKIIEKRQSVAFWCNPISGHATLYWYQQILGQGPKLLIQFQNNGVVDDSQLPKDRFSAERLKGVDSTLKIQPAKLEDSAVYLCASSLGQGNTGELFFGEGSRLTVL.

In this sample, this clone turned up a few times. The genes are TRBV4-2 and TRBJ2-2; 8 bases are a match to TRBD2. V trimming: 0 bases; J trimming: 3 bases; junction bases outside the gene matches: 0. Germline V gene sequence: CDR1 LGHNA, CDR2 YNFKEQ. The CDR3 has 15 residues. CDR3 amino acids: CASSQELADTGELFF. The CDR3 coding sequence is TGTGCCAGCAGCCAAGAACTAGCGGACACCGGGGAGCTGTTTTTT.

A word on this clone: Germline is not matched at one junction end, which may reflect a read error. The V and J genes are TRBV7-7 and TRBJ2-3; D perhaps matches TRBD1 (6 bases). Germline lookup yields CDR1 SSHAT and CDR2 FNYEAQ (reference sequence). The CDR3 loop spans 15 amino acids. CDR3 bases: TGTGCTAGCAGCTTATCAGGGGCTGTGGCAGATACGCAGTATTTT. Translating it yields CASSLSGAVADTQYF.

The chain links TRBV29-1 to TRBJ1-2; D gene unclear. The ends were cut back, 3 bases at V and 7 bases at J, with 18 bases in the middle. The CDR3 loop spans 14 amino acids. The germline gives CDR1 SQVTM, CDR2 ANQGSEA. This CDR3 reads CSVEGSEGIGGYTF. DNA of the CDR3: TGCAGCGTTGAGGGGTCGGAGGGAATCGGTGGCTACACCTTC.

The chain employs TRBV11-2 and TRBJ2-1, with 10 bases that match TRBD2. The CDR3 is made up of 14 amino acids. After removal of 4 bases from V and 9 bases from J, the junction contained 6 bases not matched to a gene. Looked up from germline, CDR1 is SGHAT and CDR2 is FQNNGV. In nucleotides, the CDR3 is TGTGCCAGCAGCTCCCTAGCGGGGGACGGTGAGCAGTTCTTC. Translation gives CASSSLAGDGEQFF.

This chain links TRBV19 with TRBJ2-7, with 7 bases that match TRBD2. Unmatched junction bases numbered 0, after V lost 0 bases and J lost 1 base. Germline CDR1 and CDR2: LNHDA and SQIVND (reference sequence). This CDR3 is built from 14 residues. DNA of the CDR3: TGTGCCAGTAGTATAGACGGGGGGTCCTACGAGCAGTACTTC. Translated, it gives CASSIDGGSYEQYF.

This clone was detected a few times. The rearrangement joins TRBV4-2 to TRBJ1-2; D may be TRBD1 (6 bases). The germline gives CDR1 LGHNA, CDR2 YNFKEQ. V was cut by 4 bases and J by 4 bases, with 19 bases left in between. CDR3 length: 16 residues. CDR3: CASSLSQTGLVYGYTF. CDR3 coding DNA: TGTGCCAGCAGCCTCTCTCAGACAGGACTTGTCTATGGCTACACCTTC.